Listed below are T cell receptor beta chains from one sample, sequenced in a study of cytomegalovirus exposure and HLA in healthy donors. Libraries were prepared by immunoSEQ multiplex PCR; TCRdb keeps only in-frame clonotypes and omits some of them. The repertoire consists of roughly 260,000 clones, with around four fifths occurring once and the leading ten covering 1.5% to 2%. Material for sequencing was PBMCs. These receptors were obtained from a woman aged 40 to 50 in good health and CMV-seropositive. Both conserved end residues are part of each CDR3. The order of the fields is D gene, J gene, V gene, clone size, CDR3 protein, CDR3 DNA. The D gene is left open where the match is weak. The listing skips clone size in some rows; elsewhere it reads once, few, many or a size class.

TRBD2,TRBJ2-7,TRBV5-1,few,CASSFGAGGPYEQYF,TGCGCCAGCAGCTTCGGAGCGGGAGGGCCCTACGAGCAGTACTTC
TRBD1,TRBJ1-1,TRBV6-5,-,CASSWTGTANTEAFF,TGTGCCAGCAGTTGGACCGGGACAGCGAACACTGAAGCTTTCTTT
-,TRBJ2-2,TRBV19,-,CASRQVGELFF,TGTGCCTCAAGGCAGGTCGGGGAGCTGTTTTTT
TRBD2,TRBJ2-7,TRBV5-1,-,CASSLEGGSFYEQYF,TGCGCCAGCAGCTTGGAGGGCGGGAGCTTCTACGAGCAGTACTTC
TRBD2,TRBJ2-7,TRBV5-4,-,CASSPTGGRDPYEQYF,TGTGCCAGCAGCCCTACCGGCGGGAGAGATCCCTACGAGCAGTACTTC
TRBD1,TRBJ1-2,TRBV27,-,CASTSAGTDYGYTF,TGTGCCAGCACTTCAGCCGGGACAGATTATGGCTACACCTTC
-,TRBJ2-7,TRBV10-3,-,CAISETRWDEQYF,TGTGCCATCAGTGAGACTAGATGGGACGAGCAGTACTTC
-,TRBJ2-7,TRBV9,-,CASSVDLDGGVSSYEQYF,TGTGCCAGCAGCGTAGATTTGGACGGAGGCGTGAGCTCCTACGAGCAGTACTTC
-,TRBJ2-3,TRBV25-1,-,CASSRPGDTQYF,TGTGCCAGCAGTCGGCCGGGGGATACGCAGTATTTT
-,TRBJ2-7,TRBV7-8,-,CASSLQLLTVYEQYF,TGTGCCAGCAGCTTGCAATTACTAACGGTCTACGAGCAGTACTTC
TRBD1,TRBJ1-5,TRBV7-6,-,CASSRGDRANQPQHF,TGTGCCAGCAGCCGAGGCGACAGGGCTAATCAGCCCCAGCATTTT
-,TRBJ2-1,TRBV4-3,-,CASSQDAGILAYNEQFF,TGCGCCAGCAGCCAAGATGCGGGGATATTGGCCTACAATGAGCAGTTCTTC
-,TRBJ1-2,TRBV7-9,-,CASALYSLGSNNYGYTF,TGTGCCAGCGCGCTGTACTCACTGGGCAGTAATAACTATGGCTACACCTTC
TRBD1,TRBJ1-1,TRBV18,few,CASSPNRGDRTEAFF,TGTGCCAGCTCACCTAACAGGGGAGATAGGACTGAAGCTTTCTTT
-,TRBJ2-1,TRBV10-2,-,CASSDVRAILNEQFF,TGCGCCAGCAGTGATGTGAGGGCCATTTTAAATGAGCAGTTCTTC
-,TRBJ2-1,TRBV4-3,-,CASSQDRQISNEQFF,TGCGCCAGCAGCCAAGATCGTCAGATTTCCAATGAGCAGTTCTTC
-,TRBJ1-1,TRBV5-6,-,CASSTWGNRVVSTEAFF,TGTGCCAGCAGCACGTGGGGGAACAGGGTCGTGAGCACTGAAGCTTTCTTT
TRBD1,TRBJ1-6,TRBV2,-,CASRTGTGVNSPLHF,TGTGCCAGCAGAACCGGGACAGGCGTAAATTCACCCCTCCACTTT
-,TRBJ1-1,TRBV18,-,CASSPNREITEAFF,TGTGCCAGCTCACCGAACAGGGAGATCACTGAAGCTTTCTTT
TRBD1,TRBJ2-5,TRBV19,-,CASSIVGTGAQETQYF,TGTGCCAGTAGTATAGTCGGGACAGGGGCCCAAGAGACCCAGTACTTC
-,TRBJ1-2,TRBV4-2,-,CASSQDEVVNRQTLESGYTF,TGTGCCAGCAGCCAAGATGAGGTCGTTAATAGGCAGACCCTGGAGAGCGGCTACACCTTC
TRBD2,TRBJ2-1,TRBV4-2,-,CASSHASGSSYNEQFF,TGTGCCAGCAGCCACGCAAGCGGGAGCTCCTACAATGAGCAGTTCTTC
-,TRBJ2-3,TRBV15,-,CATSSGGSTDTQYF,TGTGCCACCAGCAGCGGGGGTAGCACAGATACGCAGTATTTT
TRBD1,TRBJ2-7,TRBV4-1,-,CASSPGTGESYEQYF,TGCGCCAGCAGTCCCGGGACAGGGGAATCCTACGAGCAGTACTTC
TRBD1,TRBJ1-2,TRBV5-1,-,CASSSGTVVDGYTF,TGCGCCAGCAGCTCCGGGACAGTTGTAGATGGCTACACCTTC
-,TRBJ2-2,TRBV10-2,-,CASAGVVTGELFF,TGCGCCAGCGCAGGGGTGGTAACCGGGGAGCTGTTTTTT
-,TRBJ2-7,TRBV18,-,CASSPARGYEQYF,TGTGCCAGCTCACCAGCCCGCGGATACGAGCAGTACTTC
TRBD1,TRBJ2-5,TRBV27,-,CASSHDRVQTQYF,TGTGCCAGCAGCCATGACAGGGTACAGACCCAGTACTTC
-,TRBJ2-1,TRBV11-2,few,CASSLDGLFYNEQFF,TGTGCCAGCAGCTTAGATGGACTATTCTACAATGAGCAGTTCTTC
-,TRBJ2-7,TRBV7-6,-,CASSLDSSYEQYF,TGTGCCAGCAGCTTGGACAGTTCCTACGAGCAGTACTTC
-,TRBJ2-2,TRBV19,-,CASSIRTANTGELFF,TGTGCCAGTAGTATCCGGACAGCTAACACCGGGGAGCTGTTTTTT
-,TRBJ2-1,TRBV4-3,-,CASSQGGVSYNEQFF,TGCGCCAGCAGCCAAGGGGGAGTCAGCTACAATGAGCAGTTCTTC
-,TRBJ2-6,TRBV28,once,CASSSQGPGANGLTF,TGTGCCAGCAGTTCACAGGGCCCTGGGGCCAACGGCCTGACTTTC
-,TRBJ2-3,TRBV7-2,few,CASSSGNRGGDTQYF,TGTGCCAGCAGCTCGGGGAACAGGGGAGGAGATACGCAGTATTTT
TRBD1,TRBJ1-2,TRBV6-5,-,CASSYLDRAYGYTF,TGTGCCAGCAGTTACCTCGACAGGGCCTATGGCTACACCTTC